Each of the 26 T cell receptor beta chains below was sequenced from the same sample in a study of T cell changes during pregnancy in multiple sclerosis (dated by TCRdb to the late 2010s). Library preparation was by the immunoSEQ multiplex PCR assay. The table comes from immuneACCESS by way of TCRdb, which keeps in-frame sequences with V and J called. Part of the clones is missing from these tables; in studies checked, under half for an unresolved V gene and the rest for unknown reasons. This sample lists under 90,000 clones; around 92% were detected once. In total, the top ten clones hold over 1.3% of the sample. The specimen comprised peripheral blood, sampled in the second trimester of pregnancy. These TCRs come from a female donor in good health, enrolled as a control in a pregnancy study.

The DNA of the CDR3 is TGTGCCACCAGCAGCTCTAGCGGGGGCGATCAAGAGACCCAGTACTTC. This encodes CATSSSSGGDQETQYF. This rearrangement joins TRBV15 to TRBJ2-5; 10 bases align to TRBD2. Germline CDR1 is LNHNV and CDR2 is YYDKDF (reference sequence). The CDR3 totals 16 residues. J lost 2 bases, V lost 3 bases, and 6 bases had no gene match.

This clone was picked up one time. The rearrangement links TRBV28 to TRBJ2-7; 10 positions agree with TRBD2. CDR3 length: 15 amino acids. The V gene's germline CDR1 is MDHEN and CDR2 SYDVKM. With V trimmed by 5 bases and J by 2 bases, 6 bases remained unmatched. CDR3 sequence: CASSLTSGATYEQYF. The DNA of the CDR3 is TGTGCCAGCAGTCTAACTAGCGGGGCCACCTACGAGCAGTACTTC.

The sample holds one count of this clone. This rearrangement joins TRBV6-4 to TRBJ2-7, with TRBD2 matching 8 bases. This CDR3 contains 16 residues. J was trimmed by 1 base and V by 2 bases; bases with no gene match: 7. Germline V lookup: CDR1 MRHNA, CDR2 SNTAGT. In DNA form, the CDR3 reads TGTGCCAGCAGTGACCGAGCGGGGGCCGCTTCCTACGAGCAGTACTTC. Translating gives CASSDRAGAASYEQYF.

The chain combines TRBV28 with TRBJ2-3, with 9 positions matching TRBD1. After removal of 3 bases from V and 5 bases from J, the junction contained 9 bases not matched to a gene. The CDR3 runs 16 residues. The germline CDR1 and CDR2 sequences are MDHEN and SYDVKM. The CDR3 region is CASSFLWDRVKDTQYF. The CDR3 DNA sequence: TGTGCCAGCAGTTTTCTATGGGACAGGGTAAAAGATACGCAGTATTTT.

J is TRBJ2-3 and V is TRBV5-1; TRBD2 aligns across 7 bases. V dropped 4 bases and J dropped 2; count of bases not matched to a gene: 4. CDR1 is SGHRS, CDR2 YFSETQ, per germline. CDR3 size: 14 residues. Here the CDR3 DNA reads TGCGCCAGCAGCCTCGGGGGGACCACAGATACGCAGTATTTT. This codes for CASSLGGTTDTQYF.

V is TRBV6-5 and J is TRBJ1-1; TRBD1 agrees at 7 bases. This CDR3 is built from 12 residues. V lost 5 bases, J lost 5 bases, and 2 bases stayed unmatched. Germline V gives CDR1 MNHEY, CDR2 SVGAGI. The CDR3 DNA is TGTGCCAGCAGTCAGGGGGATACTGAAGCTTTCTTT. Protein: CASSQGDTEAFF.

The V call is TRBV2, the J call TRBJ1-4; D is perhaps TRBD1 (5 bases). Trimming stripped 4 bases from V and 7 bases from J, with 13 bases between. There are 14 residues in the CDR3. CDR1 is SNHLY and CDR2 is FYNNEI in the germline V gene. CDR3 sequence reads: CASSGAGGSEKLFF. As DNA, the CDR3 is TGTGCCAGCAGTGGGGCCGGGGGAAGTGAAAAACTGTTTTTT.

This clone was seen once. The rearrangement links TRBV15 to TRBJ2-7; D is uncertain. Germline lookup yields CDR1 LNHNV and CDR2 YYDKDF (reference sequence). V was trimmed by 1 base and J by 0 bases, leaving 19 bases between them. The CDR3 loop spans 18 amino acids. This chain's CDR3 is CATSRVRTAARSSYEQYF. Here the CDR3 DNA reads TGTGCCACCAGCAGAGTGAGAACAGCTGCGAGAAGCTCCTACGAGCAGTACTTC.

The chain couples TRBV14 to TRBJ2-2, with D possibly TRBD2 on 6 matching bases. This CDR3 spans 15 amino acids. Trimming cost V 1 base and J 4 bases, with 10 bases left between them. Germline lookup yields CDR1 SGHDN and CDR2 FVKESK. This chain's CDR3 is CASSQVGGTTGELFF. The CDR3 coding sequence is TGTGCCAGCAGCCAAGTGGGGGGTACCACCGGGGAGCTGTTTTTT.

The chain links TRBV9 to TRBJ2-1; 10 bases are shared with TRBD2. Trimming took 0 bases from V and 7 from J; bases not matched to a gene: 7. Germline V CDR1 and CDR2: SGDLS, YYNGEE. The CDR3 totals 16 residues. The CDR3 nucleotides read TGTGCCAGCAGCGTAGGCGGAGCGGGGGGGCGGAATGAGCAGTTCTTC. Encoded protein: CASSVGGAGGRNEQFF.

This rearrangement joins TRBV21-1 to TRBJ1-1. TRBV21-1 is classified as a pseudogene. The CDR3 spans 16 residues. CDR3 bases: TGTGCCAGCAGCGCGCCGTGGGACTCTGTCAGATCTGAAGCTTTCTTT. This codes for CASSAPWDSVRSEAFF.

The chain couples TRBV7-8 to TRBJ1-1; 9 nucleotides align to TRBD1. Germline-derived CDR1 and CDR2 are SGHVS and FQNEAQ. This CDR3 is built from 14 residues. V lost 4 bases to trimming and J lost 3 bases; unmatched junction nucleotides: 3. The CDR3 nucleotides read TGTGCCAGCAGCTCACAGGGGGCGGACACTGAAGCTTTCTTT. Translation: CASSSQGADTEAFF.

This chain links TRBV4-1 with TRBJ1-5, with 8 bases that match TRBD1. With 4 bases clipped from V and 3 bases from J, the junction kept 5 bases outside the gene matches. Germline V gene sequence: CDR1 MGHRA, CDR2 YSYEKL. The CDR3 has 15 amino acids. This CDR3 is CASSLGQGYNQPQHF. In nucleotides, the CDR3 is TGCGCCAGCAGCCTTGGACAGGGTTACAATCAGCCCCAGCATTTT.

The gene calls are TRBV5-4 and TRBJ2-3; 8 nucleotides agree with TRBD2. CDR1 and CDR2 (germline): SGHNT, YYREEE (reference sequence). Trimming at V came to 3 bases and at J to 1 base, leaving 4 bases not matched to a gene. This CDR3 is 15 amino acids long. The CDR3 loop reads CASSSREGGTDTQYF. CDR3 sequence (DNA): TGTGCCAGCAGCTCCCGGGAGGGAGGCACAGATACGCAGTATTTT.

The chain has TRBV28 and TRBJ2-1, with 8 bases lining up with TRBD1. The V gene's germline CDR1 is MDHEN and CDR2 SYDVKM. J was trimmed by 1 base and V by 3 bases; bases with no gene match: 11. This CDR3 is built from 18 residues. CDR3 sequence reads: CASSFGTGISRSYNEQFF. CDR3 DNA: TGTGCCAGCAGTTTCGGGACAGGTATTTCTCGGTCCTACAATGAGCAGTTCTTC.

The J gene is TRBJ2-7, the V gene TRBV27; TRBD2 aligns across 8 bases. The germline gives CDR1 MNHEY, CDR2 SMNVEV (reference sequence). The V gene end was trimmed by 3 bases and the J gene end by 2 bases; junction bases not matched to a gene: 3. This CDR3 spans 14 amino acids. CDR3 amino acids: CASSLVAGPYEQYF. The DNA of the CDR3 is TGTGCCAGCAGTTTGGTAGCGGGACCCTACGAGCAGTACTTC.

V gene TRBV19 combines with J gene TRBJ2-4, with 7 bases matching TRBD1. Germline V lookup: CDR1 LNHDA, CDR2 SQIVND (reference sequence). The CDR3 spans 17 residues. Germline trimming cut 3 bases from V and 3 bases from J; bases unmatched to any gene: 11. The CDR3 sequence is CASSITGTASYKNIQYF. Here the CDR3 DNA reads TGTGCCAGTAGTATCACCGGGACAGCGAGTTACAAAAACATTCAGTACTTC. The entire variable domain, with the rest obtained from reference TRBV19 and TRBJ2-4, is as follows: DGGITQSPKYLFRKEGQNVTLSCEQNLNHDAMYWYRQDPGQGLRLIYYSQIVNDFQKGDIAEGYSVSREKKESFPLTVTSAQKNPTAFYLCASSITGTASYKNIQYFGAGTRLSVL.

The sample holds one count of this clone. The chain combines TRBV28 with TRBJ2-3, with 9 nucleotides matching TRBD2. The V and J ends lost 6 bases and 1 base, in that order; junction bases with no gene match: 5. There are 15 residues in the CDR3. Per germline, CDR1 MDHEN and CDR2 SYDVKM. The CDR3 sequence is CASSPGTSRTDTQYF. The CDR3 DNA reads TGTGCCAGCAGCCCTGGGACTAGCCGCACAGATACGCAGTATTTT.

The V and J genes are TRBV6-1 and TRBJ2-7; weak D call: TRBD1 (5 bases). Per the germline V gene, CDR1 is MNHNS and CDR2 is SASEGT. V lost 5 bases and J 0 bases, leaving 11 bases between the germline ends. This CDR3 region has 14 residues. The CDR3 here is CASSLDRTSYEQYF. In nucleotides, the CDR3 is TGTGCCAGCAGTCTCGACAGAACCTCCTACGAGCAGTACTTC.

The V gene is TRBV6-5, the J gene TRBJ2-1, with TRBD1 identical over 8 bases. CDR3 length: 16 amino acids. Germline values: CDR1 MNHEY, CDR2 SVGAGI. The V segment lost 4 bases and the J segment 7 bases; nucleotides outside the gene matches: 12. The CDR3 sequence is CASSSVLGTGGNEQFF. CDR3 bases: TGTGCCAGCAGTTCCGTTCTCGGGACAGGAGGGAATGAGCAGTTCTTC.

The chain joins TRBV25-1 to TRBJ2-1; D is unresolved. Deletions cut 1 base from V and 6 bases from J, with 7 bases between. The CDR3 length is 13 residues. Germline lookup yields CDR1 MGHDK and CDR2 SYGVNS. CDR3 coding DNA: TGTGCCAGCAGTGAATCGGCGGCCAATGAGCAGTTCTTC. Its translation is CASSESAANEQFF.

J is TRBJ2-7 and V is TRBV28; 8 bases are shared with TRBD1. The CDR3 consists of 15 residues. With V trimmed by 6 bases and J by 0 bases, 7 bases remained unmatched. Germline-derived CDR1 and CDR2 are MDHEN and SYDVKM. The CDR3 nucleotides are TGTGCCAGCAGCACCTCAGGGGGCAACTCCTACGAGCAGTACTTC. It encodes CASSTSGGNSYEQYF.

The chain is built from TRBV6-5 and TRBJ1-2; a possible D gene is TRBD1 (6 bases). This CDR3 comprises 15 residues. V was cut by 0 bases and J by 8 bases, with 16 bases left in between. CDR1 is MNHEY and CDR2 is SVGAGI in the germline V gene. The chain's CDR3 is CASSYSARGKRGYTF. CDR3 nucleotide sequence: TGTGCCAGCAGTTACTCGGCCAGGGGAAAAAGGGGCTACACCTTC.

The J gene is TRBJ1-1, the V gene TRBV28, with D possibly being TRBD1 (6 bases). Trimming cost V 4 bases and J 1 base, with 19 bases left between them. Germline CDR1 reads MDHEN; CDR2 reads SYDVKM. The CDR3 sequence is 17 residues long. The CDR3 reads CASSSDDRLRQNTEAFF. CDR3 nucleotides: TGTGCCAGCAGTTCCGACGACAGGCTGAGGCAGAACACTGAAGCTTTCTTT. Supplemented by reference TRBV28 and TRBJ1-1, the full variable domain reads DVKVTQSSRYLVKRTGEKVFLECVQDMDHENMFWYRQDPGLGLRLIYFSYDVKMKEKGDIPEGYSVSREKKERFSLILESASTNQTSMYLCASSSDDRLRQNTEAFFGQGTRLTVV.

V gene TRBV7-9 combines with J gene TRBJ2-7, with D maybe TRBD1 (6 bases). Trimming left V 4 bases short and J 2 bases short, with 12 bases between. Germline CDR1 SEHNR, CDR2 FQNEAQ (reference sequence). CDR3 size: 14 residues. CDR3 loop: CASSSQGSTYEQYF. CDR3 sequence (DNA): TGTGCCAGCAGCTCTCAGGGGAGCACCTACGAGCAGTACTTC.

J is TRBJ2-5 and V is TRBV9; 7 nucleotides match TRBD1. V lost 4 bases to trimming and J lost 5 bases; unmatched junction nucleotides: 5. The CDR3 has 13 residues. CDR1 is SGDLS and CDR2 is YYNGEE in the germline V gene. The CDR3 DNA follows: TGTGCCAGCAGCATAACAGGGGCGGAGACCCAGTACTTC. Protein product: CASSITGAETQYF.